The clone carrying this TCR beta chain was recorded only once. Here immunoSEQ multiplex PCR was the method, and the copy in TCRdb shows in-frame clones only, minus some. In the table there are 100,000 to 150,000 clones, about 87% of which are singletons. This sample was included in a study of blood T cell repertoires in COVID-19. About the study: Italy, Spain and the United States were the sources of the convalescent and acute COVID-19 samples. T cells, B-cell-depleted T cells, or PBMCs supplied cDNA or gDNA.

This receptor was taken from a woman aged 50 to 65 with acute or convalescent COVID-19. The source material was peripheral blood.

CDR3 nucleotide sequence: TGCGCCAGCAGCTTAACAGGGGCGGTGGGCACCGGGGAGCTGTTTTTT. Encoded protein: CASSLTGAVGTGELFF. The chain joins TRBV5-1 to TRBJ2-2; 7 bases are shared with TRBD1. In germline, CDR1 is SGHRS, CDR2 YFSETQ. Germline trimming cut 2 bases from V and 4 bases from J; bases unmatched to any gene: 8. The CDR3 runs 16 residues.